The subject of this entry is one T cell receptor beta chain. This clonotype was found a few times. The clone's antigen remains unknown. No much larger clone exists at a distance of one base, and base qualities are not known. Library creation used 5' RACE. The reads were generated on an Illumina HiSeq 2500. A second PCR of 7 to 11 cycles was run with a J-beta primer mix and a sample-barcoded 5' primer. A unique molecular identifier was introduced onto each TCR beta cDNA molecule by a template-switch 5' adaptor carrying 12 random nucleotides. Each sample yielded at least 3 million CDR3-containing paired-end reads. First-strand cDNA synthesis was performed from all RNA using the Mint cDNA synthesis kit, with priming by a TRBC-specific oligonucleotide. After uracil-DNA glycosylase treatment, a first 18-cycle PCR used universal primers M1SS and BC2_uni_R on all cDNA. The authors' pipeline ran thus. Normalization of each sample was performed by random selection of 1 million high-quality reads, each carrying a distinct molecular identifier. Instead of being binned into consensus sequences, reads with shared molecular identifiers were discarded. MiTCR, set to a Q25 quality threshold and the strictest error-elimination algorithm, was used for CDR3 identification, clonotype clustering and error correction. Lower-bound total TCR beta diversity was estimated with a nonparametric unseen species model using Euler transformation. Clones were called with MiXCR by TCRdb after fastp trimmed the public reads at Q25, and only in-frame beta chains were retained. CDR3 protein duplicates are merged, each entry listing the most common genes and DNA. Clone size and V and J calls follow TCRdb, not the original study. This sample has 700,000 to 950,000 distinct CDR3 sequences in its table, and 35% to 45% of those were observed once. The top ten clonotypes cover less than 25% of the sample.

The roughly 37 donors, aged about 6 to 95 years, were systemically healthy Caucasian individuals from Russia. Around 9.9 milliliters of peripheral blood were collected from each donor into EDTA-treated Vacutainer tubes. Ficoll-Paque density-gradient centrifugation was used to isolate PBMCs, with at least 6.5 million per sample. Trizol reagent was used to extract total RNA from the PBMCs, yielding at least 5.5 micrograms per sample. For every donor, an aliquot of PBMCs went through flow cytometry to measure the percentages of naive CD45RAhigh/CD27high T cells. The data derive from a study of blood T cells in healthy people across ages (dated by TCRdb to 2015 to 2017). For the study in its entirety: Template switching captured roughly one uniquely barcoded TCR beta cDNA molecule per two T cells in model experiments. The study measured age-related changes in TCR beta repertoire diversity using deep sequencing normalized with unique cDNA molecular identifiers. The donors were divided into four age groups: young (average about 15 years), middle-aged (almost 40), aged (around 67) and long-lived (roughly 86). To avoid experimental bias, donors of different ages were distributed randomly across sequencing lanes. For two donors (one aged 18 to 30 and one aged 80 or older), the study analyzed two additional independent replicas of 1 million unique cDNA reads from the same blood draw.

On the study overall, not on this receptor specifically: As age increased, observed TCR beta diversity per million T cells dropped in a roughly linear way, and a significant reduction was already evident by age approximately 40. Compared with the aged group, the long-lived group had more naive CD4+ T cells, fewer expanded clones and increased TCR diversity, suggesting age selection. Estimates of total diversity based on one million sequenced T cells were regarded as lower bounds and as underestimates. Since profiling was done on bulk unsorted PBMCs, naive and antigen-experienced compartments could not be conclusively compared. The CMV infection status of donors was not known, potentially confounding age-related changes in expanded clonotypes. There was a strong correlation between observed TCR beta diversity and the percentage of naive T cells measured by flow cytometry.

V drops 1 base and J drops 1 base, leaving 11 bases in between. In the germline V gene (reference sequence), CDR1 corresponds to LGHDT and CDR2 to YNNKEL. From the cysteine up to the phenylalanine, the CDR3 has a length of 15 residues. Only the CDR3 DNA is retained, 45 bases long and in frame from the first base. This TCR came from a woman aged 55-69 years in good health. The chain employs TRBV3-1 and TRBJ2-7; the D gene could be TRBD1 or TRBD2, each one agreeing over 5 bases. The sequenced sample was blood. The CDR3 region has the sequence CASSQGGIGSYEQYF. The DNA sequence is TGTGCCAGCAGCCAAGGGGGGATAGGATCCTACGAGCAGTACTTC.